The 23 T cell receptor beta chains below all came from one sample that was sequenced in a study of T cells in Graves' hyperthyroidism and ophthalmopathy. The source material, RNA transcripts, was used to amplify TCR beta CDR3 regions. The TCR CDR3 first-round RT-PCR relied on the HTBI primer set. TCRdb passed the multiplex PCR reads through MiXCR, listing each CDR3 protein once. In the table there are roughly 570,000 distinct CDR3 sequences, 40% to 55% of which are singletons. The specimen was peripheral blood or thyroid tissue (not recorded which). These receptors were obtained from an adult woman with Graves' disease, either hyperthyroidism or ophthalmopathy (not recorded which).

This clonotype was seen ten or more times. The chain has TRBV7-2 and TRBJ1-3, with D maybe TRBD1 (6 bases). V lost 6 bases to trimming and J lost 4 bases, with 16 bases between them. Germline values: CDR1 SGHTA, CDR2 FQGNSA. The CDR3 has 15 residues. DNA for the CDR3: TGTGCCAGCAGGCCATTCGCAGGGGTCGGAAACACCATATATTTT. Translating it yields CASRPFAGVGNTIYF.

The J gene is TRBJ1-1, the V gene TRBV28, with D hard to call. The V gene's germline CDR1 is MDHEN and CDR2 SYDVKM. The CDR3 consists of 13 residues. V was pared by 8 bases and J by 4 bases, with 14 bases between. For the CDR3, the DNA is TGTGCCAGCGGCGTTACCCAGGCCACTGAAGCTTTCTTT. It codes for CASGVTQATEAFF.

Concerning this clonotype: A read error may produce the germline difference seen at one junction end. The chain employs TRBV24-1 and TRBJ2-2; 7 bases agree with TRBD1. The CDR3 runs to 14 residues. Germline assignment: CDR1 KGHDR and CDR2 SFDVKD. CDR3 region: CASSPTTGAGELFF. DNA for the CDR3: TGTGCCTCCAGCCCAACTACAGGGGCCGGGGAGCTGTTTTTT.

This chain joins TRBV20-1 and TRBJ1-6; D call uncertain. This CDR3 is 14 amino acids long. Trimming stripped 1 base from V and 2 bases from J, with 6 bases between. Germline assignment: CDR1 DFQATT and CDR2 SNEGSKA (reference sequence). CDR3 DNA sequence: TGCAGTGCTAGAGCACAGCCCTATAATTCACCCCTCCACTTT. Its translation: CSARAQPYNSPLHF.

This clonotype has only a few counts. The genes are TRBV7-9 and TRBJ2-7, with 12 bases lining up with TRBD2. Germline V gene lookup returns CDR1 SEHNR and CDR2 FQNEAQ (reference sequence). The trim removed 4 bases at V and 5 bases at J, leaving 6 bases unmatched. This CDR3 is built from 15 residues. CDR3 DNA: TGTGCCAGCAGCTCGCGGACTAGCGGGAATGACGAGCAGTACTTC. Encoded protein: CASSSRTSGNDEQYF.

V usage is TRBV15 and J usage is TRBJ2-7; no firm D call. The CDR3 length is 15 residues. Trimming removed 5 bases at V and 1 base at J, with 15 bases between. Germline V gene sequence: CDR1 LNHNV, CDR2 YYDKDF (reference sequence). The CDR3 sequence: CATSPRLGVSYEQYF. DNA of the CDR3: TGTGCCACCAGCCCGAGGCTTGGGGTATCCTACGAGCAGTACTTC.

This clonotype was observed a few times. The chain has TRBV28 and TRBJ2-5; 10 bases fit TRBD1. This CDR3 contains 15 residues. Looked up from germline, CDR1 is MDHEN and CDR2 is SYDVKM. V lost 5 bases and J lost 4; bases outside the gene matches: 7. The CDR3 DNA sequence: TGTGCCAGCAGTCCCCCCCGACAGGGGGCAGAGACCCAGTACTTC. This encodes CASSPPRQGAETQYF.

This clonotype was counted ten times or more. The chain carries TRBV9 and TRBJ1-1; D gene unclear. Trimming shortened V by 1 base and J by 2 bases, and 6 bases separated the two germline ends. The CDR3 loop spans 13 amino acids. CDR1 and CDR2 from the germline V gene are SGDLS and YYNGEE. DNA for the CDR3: TGTGCCAGCAGCGTAATGGAAAACACTGAAGCTTTCTTT. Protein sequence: CASSVMENTEAFF.

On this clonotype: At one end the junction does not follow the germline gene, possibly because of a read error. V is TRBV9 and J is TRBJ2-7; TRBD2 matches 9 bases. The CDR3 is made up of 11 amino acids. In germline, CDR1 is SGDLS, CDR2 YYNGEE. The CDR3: CASRRAGGEYF. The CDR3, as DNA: TGCGCCAGCAGGAGAGCGGGAGGAGAGTACTTC. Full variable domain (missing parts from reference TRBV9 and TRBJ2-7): DSGVTQTPKHLITATGQRVTLRCSPRSGDLSVYWYQQSLDQGLQFLIQYYNGEERAKGNILERFSAQQFPDLHSELNLSSLELGDSALYFCASRRAGGEYFGPGTRLTVT.

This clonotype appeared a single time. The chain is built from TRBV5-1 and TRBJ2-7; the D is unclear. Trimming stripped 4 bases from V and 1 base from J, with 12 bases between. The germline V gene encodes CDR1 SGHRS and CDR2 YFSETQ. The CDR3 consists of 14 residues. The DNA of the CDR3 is TGCGCCAGCAGCCAAAACCTAGTATCCTACGAGCAGTACTTC. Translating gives CASSQNLVSYEQYF.

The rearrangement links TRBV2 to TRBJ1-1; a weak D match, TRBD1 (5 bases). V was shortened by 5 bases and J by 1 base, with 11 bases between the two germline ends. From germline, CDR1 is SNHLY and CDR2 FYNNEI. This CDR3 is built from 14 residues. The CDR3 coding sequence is TGTGCCAGCAGTCAGGGACCCGCGAACACTGAAGCTTTCTTT. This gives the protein CASSQGPANTEAFF.

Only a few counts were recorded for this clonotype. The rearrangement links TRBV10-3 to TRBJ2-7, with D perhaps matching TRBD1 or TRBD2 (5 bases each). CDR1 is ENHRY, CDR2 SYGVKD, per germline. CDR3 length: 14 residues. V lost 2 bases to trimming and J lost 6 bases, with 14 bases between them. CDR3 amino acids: CAISEEGMMGEQYF. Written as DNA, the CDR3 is TGTGCCATCAGTGAGGAGGGGATGATGGGCGAGCAGTACTTC.

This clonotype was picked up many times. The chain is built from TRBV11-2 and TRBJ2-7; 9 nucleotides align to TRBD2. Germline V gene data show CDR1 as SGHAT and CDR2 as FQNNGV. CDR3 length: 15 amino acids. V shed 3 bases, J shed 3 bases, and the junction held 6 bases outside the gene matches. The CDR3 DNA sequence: TGTGCCAGCAGCTTCCCTTTTAGCGGGAGCTACGAGCAGTACTTC. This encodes CASSFPFSGSYEQYF. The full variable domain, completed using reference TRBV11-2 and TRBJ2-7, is EAGVAQSPRYKIIEKRQSVAFWCNPISGHATLYWYQQILGQGPKLLIQFQNNGVVDDSQLPKDRFSAERLKGVDSTLKIQPAKLEDSAVYLCASSFPFSGSYEQYFGPGTRLTVT.

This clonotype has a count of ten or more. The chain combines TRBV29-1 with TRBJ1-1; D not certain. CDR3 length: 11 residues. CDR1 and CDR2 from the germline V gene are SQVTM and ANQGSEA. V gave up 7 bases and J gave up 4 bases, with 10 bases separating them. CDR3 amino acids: CSASRGTEAFF. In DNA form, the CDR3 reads TGCAGCGCCTCGCGGGGCACTGAAGCTTTCTTT.

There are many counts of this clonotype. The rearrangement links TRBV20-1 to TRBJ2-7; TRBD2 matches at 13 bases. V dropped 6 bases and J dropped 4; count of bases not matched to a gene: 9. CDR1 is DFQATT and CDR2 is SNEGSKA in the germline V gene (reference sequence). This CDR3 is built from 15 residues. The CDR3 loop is CSARTSGREFYEQYF. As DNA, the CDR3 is TGCAGTGCCCGGACTAGCGGGAGAGAATTTTACGAGCAGTACTTC.

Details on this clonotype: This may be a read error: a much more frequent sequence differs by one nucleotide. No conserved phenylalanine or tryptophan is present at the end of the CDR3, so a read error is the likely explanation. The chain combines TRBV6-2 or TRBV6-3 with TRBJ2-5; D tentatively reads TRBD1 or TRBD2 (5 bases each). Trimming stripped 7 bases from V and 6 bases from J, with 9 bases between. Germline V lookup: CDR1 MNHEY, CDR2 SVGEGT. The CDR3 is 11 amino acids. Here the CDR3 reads CASTSGQTQYL. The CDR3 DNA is TGTGCCAGCACCTCGGGACAGACCCAGTACCTC.

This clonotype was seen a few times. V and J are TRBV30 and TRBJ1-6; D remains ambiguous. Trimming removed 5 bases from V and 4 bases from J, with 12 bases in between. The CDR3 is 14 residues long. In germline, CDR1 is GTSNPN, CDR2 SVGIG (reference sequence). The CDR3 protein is CAWSLVSYNSPLHF. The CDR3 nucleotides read TGTGCCTGGTCCCTGGTTTCGTATAATTCACCCCTCCACTTT.

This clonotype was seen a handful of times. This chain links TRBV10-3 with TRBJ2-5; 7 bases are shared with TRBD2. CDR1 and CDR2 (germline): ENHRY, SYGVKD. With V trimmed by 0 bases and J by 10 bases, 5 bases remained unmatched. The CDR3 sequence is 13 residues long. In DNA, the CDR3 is TGTGCCATCAGTGAGTCGGTTCGCGGGAGCCAGTACTTC. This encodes CAISESVRGSQYF.

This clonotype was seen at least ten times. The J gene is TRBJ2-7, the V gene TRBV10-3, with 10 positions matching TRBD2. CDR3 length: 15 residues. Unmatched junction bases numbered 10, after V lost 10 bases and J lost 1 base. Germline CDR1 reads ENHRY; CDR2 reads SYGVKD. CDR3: CATGRTSGESYEQYF. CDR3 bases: TGTGCCACCGGGAGGACTAGCGGAGAGTCCTACGAGCAGTACTTC.

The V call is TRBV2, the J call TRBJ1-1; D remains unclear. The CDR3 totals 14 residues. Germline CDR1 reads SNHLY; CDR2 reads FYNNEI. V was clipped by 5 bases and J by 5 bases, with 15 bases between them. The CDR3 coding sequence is TGTGCCAGCAGTAACGTGCAACTGAGGACTGAAGCTTTCTTT. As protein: CASSNVQLRTEAFF.

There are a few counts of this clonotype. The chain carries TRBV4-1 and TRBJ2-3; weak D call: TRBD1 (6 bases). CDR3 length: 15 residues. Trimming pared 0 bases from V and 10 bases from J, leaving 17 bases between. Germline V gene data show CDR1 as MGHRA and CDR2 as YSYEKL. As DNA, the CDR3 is TGCGCCAGCAGCCAAGACGGGCTAGGGGCAGGGGCGCAGTATTTT. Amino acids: CASSQDGLGAGAQYF.

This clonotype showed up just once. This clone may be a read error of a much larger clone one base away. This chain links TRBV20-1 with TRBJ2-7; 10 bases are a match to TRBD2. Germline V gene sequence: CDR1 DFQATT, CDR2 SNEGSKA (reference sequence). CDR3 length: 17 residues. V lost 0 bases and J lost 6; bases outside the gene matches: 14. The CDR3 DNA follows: TGCAGTGCTAGAGATTTGGCTAGCGGGAGTTTTAACGGCGAGCAGTACTTC. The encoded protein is CSARDLASGSFNGEQYF.

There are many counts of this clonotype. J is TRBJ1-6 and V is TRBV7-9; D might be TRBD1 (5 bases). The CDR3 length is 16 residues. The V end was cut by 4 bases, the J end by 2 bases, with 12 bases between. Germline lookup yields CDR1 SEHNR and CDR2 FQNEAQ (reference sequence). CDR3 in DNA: TGTGCCAGCAGCTCAGGGATCGGTGCCTATAATTCACCCCTCCACTTT. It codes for CASSSGIGAYNSPLHF.